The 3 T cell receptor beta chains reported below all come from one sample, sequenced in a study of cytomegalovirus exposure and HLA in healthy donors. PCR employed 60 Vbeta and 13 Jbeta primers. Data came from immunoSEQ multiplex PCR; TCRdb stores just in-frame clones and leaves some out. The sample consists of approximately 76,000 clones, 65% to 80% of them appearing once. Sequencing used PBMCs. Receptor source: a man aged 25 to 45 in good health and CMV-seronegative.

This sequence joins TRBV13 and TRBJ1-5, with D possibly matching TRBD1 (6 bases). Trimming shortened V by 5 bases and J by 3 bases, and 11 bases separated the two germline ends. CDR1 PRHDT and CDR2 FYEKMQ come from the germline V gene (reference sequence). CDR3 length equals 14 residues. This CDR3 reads CASSPRGSNQPQHF. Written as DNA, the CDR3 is TGTGCCAGCAGCCCCAGGGGTTCCAATCAGCCCCAGCATTTT. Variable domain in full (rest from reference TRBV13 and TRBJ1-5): AAGVIQSPRHLIKEKRETATLKCYPIPRHDTVYWYQQGPGQDPQFLISFYEKMQSDKGSIPDRFSAQQFSDYHSELNMSSLELGDSALYFCASSPRGSNQPQHFGDGTRLSIL.

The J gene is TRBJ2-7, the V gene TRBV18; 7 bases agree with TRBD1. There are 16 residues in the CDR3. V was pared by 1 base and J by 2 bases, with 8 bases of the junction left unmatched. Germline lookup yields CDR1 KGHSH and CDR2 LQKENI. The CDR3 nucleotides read TGTGCCAGCTCACCACTGCCCCGGGACAGAACCTACGAGCAGTACTTC. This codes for CASSPLPRDRTYEQYF.

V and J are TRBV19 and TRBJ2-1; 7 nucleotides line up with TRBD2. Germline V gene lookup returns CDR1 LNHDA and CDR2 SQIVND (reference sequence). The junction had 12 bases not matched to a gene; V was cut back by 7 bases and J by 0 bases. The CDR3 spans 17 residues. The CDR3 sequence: CASTSGGSFSSYNEQFF. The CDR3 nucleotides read TGTGCCAGTACTAGCGGAGGGTCTTTTAGCTCCTACAATGAGCAGTTCTTC.